These 11 T cell receptor beta chains originate from one sample sequenced in a study of CD8 T cells in Susac syndrome. Random hexamers were used to reverse transcribe roughly 0.45 to 1 ug of RNA. TCRdb fed the immunoSEQ multiplex PCR reads into MiXCR, producing one record per CDR3 protein. The sample includes about 140,000 distinct CDR3 sequences, around 94% of them seen just once. The sequencing sample was made of CD8+ T cells from PBMCs. These receptors were collected from a human donor in good health.

The rearrangement uses TRBV15 and TRBJ1-1; D uncertain. CDR3 length: 13 residues. V was clipped by 7 bases and J by 4 bases, with 13 bases between them. Germline CDR1 reads LNHNV; CDR2 reads YYDKDF (reference sequence). The CDR3 loop reads CATTLSRVTEAFF. CDR3 DNA sequence: TGTGCCACCACCCTATCACGGGTCACTGAAGCTTTCTTT.

The V call is TRBV7-3, the J call TRBJ2-7, with no clear D. V was clipped by 2 bases and J by 3 bases, with 14 bases between them. This CDR3 is 15 amino acids long. CDR1 is SGHTA, CDR2 FQGTGA, per germline. The DNA of the CDR3 is TGTGCCAGCAGCTTAGGGCAGGAAACCCGCTACGAGCAGTACTTC. Its translation: CASSLGQETRYEQYF.

This clonotype has a handful of counts. V is TRBV9 and J is TRBJ1-1, with a possible D match to TRBD1 (5 bases). Trimming removed 0 bases from V and 3 bases from J, with 6 bases in between. CDR3 size: 13 residues. Germline CDR1 is SGDLS and CDR2 is YYNGEE. The CDR3 here is CASSVGGDTEAFF. The CDR3 DNA follows: TGTGCCAGCAGCGTAGGGGGGGACACTGAAGCTTTCTTT.

Details on this clonotype: One end of the junction fails to match germline, which may point to a read error. The chain is built from TRBV29-1 and TRBJ2-1, with D unclear. Germline CDR1 is SQVTM and CDR2 is ANQGSEA. CDR3 size: 11 residues. In DNA form, the CDR3 reads TGCAGCGGTGAAGCTTACAATGAGCAGTTCTTC. It codes for CSGEAYNEQFF.

The chain is built from TRBV19 and TRBJ1-5; a possible D gene is TRBD1 (6 bases). Germline-derived CDR1 and CDR2 are LNHDA and SQIVND (reference sequence). Trimming took 3 bases from V and 7 from J, leaving 10 bases between them. The CDR3 loop spans 13 amino acids. As DNA, the CDR3 is TGTGCCAGTAGTATGGTGGGGGCGCAGCCCCAGCATTTT. Translating gives CASSMVGAQPQHF.

This chain joins TRBV5-1 and TRBJ2-7; D tentatively fits TRBD1 or TRBD2 (6 bases each). The CDR3 consists of 14 residues. Germline CDR1 reads SGHRS; CDR2 reads YFSETQ. V lost 4 bases and J lost 3, with 14 bases in between. The CDR3 coding sequence is TGCGCCAGCAGCCTGGAGGGGGGCAACTACGAGCAGTACTTC. It specifies CASSLEGGNYEQYF.

The genes are TRBV27 and TRBJ2-1; unclear D gene. The germline CDR1 and CDR2 sequences are MNHEY and SMNVEV (reference sequence). The CDR3 runs 13 residues. The ends were cut back, 3 bases at V and 7 bases at J, with 10 bases in the middle. CDR3 in DNA: TGTGCCAGCAGTTTGTCCACGGTGAATGAGCAGTTCTTC. As protein: CASSLSTVNEQFF.

The V gene is TRBV4-2, the J gene TRBJ2-7; D ambiguous. The V end lost 0 bases, the J end lost 6 bases, and 9 bases lay between the germline ends. This CDR3 has 13 residues. Germline loops: CDR1 LGHNA, CDR2 YNFKEQ. Here the CDR3 reads CASSQDFSTEQYF. DNA for the CDR3: TGTGCCAGCAGCCAAGATTTCAGCACCGAGCAGTACTTC.

The rearrangement links TRBV11-2 to TRBJ2-1; 9 nucleotides line up with TRBD2. CDR3 length: 12 amino acids. The junction had 3 bases not matched to a gene; V was cut back by 1 base and J by 14 bases. The germline gives CDR1 SGHAT, CDR2 FQNNGV. CDR3 protein: CASSLVAGEEFF. CDR3 DNA: TGTGCCAGCAGCTTAGTAGCGGGGGAGGAGTTCTTC.

The rearrangement links TRBV7-9 to TRBJ2-3, with D possibly TRBD2 on 5 matching bases. The CDR3 totals 15 residues. V was pared by 3 bases and J by 3 bases, with 13 bases between. CDR1 SEHNR and CDR2 FQNEAQ come from the germline V gene (reference sequence). The CDR3 region is CASSLIVGDTDTQYF. CDR3 bases: TGTGCCAGCAGCTTGATTGTGGGAGATACAGATACGCAGTATTTT.

This clonotype has more than one count but fewer than ten. The chain employs TRBV27 and TRBJ2-7; 14 bases fit TRBD2. The CDR3 loop spans 14 amino acids. V trimming: 5 bases; J trimming: 3 bases; junction bases outside the gene matches: 0. CDR1 and CDR2 from the germline V gene are MNHEY and SMNVEV (reference sequence). For the CDR3, the DNA is TGTGCCAGCAGTGGGACTAGCGGGAGCTACGAGCAGTACTTC. This codes for CASSGTSGSYEQYF.